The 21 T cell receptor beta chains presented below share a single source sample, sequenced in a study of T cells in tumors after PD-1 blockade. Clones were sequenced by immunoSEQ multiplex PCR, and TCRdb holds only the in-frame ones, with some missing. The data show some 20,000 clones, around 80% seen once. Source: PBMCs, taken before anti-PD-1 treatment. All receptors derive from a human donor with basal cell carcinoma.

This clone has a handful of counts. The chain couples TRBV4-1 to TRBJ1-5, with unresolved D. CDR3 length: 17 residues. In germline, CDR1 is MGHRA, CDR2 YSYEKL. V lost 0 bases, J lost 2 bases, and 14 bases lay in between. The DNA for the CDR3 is TGCGCCAGCAGCCAAGATTTACAGTCTCGGGGCAATCAGCCCCAGCATTTT. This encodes CASSQDLQSRGNQPQHF.

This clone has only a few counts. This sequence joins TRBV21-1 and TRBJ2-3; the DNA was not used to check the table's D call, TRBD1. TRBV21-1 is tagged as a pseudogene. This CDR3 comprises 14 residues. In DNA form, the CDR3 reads TGTGCCAGCAGGCAGGGGGCGCGCACAGATACGCAGTATTTT. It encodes CASRQGARTDTQYF.

The CDR3 sequence: CASSLVFGLAGRRSTGELFF. CDR3 DNA: TGCGCCAGCAGCTTGGTATTCGGACTAGCGGGGCGGCGTAGCACCGGGGAGCTGTTTTTT. V usage is TRBV5-1 and J usage is TRBJ2-2; 12 nucleotides match TRBD2. Trimming at V came to 0 bases and at J to 4 bases, leaving 13 bases not matched to a gene. Germline V gene lookup returns CDR1 SGHRS and CDR2 YFSETQ. The CDR3 is made up of 20 amino acids.

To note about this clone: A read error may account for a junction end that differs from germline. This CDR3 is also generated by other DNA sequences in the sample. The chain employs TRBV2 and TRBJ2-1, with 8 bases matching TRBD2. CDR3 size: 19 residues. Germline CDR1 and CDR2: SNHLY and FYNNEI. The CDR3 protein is CARSHGGAGVGSSYNEQFF. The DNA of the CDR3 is TGTGCCCGCAGTCACGGGGGGGCGGGGGTGGGGAGCTCCTACAATGAGCAGTTCTTC. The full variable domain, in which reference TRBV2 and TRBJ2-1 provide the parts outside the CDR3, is EPEVTQTPSHQVTQMGQEVILRCVPISNHLYFYWYRQILGQKVEFLVSFYNNEISEKSEIFDDQFSVERPDGSNFTLKIRSTKLEDSAMYFCARSHGGAGVGSSYNEQFFGPGTRLTVL.

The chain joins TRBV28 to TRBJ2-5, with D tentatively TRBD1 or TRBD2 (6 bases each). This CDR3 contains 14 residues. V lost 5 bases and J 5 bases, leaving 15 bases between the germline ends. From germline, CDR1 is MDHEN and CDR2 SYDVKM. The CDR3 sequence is CASSHQGRKETQYF. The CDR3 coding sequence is TGTGCCAGCAGTCATCAGGGGAGGAAGGAGACCCAGTACTTC.

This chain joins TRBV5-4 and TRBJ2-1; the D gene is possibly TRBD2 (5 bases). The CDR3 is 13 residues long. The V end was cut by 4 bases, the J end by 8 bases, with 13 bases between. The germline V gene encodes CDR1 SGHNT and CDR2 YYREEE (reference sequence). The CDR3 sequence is CASSVGLRDEQFF. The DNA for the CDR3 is TGTGCCAGCAGCGTTGGACTCCGCGATGAGCAGTTCTTC. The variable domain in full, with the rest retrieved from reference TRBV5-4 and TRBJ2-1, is ETGVTQSPTHLIKTRGQQVTLRCSSQSGHNTVSWYQQALGQGPQFIFQYYREEENGRGNFPPRFSGLQFPNYSSELNVNALELDDSALYLCASSVGLRDEQFFGPGTRLTVL.

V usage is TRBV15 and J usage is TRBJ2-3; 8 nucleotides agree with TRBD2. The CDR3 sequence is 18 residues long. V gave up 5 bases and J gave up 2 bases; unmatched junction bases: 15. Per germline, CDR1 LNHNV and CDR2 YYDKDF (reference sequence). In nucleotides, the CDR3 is TGTGCCACCAGCCCCTCCGCGGGAGGAGGGCACCCCACAGATACGCAGTATTTT. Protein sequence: CATSPSAGGGHPTDTQYF.

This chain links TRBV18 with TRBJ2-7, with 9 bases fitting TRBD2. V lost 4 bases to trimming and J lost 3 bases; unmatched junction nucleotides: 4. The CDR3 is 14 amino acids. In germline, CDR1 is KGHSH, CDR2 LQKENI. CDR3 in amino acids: CASSLAGVGYEQYF. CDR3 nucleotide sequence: TGTGCCAGCTCACTAGCGGGAGTAGGCTACGAGCAGTACTTC. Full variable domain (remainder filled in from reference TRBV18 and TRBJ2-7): NAGVMQNPRHLVRRRGQEARLRCSPMKGHSHVYWYRQLPEEGLKFMVYLQKENIIDESGMPKERFSAEFPKEGPSILRIQQVVRGDSAAYFCASSLAGVGYEQYFGPGTRLTVT.

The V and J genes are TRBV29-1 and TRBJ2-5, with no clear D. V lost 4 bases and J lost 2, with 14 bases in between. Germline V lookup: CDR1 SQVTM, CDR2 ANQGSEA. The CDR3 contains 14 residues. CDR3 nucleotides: TGCAGCGTTGGTCTGGCGAACATGCAAGAGACCCAGTACTTC. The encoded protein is CSVGLANMQETQYF.

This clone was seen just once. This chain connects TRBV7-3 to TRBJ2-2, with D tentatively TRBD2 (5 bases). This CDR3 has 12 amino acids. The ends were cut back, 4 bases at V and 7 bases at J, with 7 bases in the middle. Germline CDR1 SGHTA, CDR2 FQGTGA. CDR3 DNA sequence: TGTGCCAGCAGCTCGAGCGGCGGGGAGCTGTTTTTT. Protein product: CASSSSGGELFF.

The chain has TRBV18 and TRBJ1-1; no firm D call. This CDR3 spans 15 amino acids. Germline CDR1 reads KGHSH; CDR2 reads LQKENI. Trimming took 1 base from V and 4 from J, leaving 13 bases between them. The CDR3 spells CASSPQGGVGTEAFF. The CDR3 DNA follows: TGTGCCAGCTCACCACAAGGCGGAGTCGGCACTGAAGCTTTCTTT.

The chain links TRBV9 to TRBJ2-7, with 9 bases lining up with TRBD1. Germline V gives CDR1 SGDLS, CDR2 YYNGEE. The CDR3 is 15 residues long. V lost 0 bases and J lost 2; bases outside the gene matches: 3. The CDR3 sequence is CASSVGQGVPYEQYF. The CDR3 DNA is TGTGCCAGCAGCGTAGGACAGGGGGTTCCCTACGAGCAGTACTTC.

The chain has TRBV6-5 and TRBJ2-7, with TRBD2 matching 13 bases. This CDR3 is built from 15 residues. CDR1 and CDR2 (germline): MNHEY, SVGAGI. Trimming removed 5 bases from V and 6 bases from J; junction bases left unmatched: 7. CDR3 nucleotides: TGTGCCAGCAGTAGACTAGCGGGAGGTATCATCGAGCAGTACTTC. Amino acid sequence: CASSRLAGGIIEQYF.

The CDR3 sequence is CASSLEREQYF. CDR3 bases: TGTGCCAGCAGCTTAGAAAGGGAGCAGTACTTC. The chain couples TRBV7-9 to TRBJ2-7; D unresolved. The CDR3 consists of 11 residues. Germline values: CDR1 SEHNR, CDR2 FQNEAQ (reference sequence). V was cut by 1 base and J by 7 bases, with 5 bases left in between.

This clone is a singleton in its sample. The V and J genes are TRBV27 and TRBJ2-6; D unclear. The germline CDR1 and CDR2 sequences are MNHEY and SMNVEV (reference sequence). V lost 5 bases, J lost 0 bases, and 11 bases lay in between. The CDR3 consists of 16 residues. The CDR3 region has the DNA TGTGCCAGCAGTCGGCAAGGGCTCTCTGGGGCCAACGTCCTGACTTTC. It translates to CASSRQGLSGANVLTF. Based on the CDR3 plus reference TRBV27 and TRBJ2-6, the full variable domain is EAQVTQNPRYLITVTGKKLTVTCSQNMNHEYMSWYRQDPGLGLRQIYYSMNVEVTDKGDVPEGYKVSRKEKRNFPLILESPSPNQTSLYFCASSRQGLSGANVLTFGAGSRLTVL.

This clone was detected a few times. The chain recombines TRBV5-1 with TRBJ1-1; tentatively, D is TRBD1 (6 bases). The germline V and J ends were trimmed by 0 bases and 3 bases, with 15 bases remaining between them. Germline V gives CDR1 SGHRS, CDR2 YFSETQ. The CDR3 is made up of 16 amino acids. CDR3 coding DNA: TGCGCCAGCAGCTTGGCAGGGGAGGTACTCGACACTGAAGCTTTCTTT. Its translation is CASSLAGEVLDTEAFF.

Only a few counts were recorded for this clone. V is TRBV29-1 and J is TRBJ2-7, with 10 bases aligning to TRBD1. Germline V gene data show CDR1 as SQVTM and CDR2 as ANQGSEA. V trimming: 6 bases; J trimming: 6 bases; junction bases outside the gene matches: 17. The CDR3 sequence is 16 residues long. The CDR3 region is CSVSKGWGQGSPEQYF. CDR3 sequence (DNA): TGCAGCGTCTCCAAGGGGTGGGGACAGGGGAGTCCCGAGCAGTACTTC.

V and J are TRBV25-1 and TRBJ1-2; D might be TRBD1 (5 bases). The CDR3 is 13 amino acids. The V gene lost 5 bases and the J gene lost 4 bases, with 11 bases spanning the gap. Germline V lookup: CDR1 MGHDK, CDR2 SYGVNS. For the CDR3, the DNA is TGTGCCAGCAGTAACTACAGGCTCTATGGCTACACCTTC. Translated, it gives CASSNYRLYGYTF.

CDR3: CASKYLTGHDWDSPLHF. The CDR3 bases are TGTGCCAGCAAGTATCTTACAGGCCACGACTGGGATTCACCCCTCCACTTT. This chain links TRBV27 with TRBJ1-6, with D possibly being TRBD1 (5 bases). The CDR3 is 17 amino acids. CDR1 is MNHEY, CDR2 SMNVEV, per germline (reference sequence). V was shortened by 7 bases and J by 8 bases, with 24 bases between the two germline ends.

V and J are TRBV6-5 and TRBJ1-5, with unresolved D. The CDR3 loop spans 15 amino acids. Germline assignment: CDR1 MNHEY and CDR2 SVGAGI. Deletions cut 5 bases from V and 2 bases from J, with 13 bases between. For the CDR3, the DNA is TGTGCCAGCAGTCCCCAAGAGGGAGGCAATCAGCCCCAGCATTTT. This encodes CASSPQEGGNQPQHF.

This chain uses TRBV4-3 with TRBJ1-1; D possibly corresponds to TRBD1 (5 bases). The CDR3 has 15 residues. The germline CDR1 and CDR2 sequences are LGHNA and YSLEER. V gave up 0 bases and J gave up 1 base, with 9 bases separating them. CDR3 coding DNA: TGCGCCAGCAGCCAAGATATACAGGCGAACACTGAAGCTTTCTTT. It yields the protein CASSQDIQANTEAFF.